This T cell receptor (beta chain) was observed in a study of T cell responses to AZD1222 COVID-19 vaccine. The study's findings and limits: Dominant at 160-218 and 743-854, vaccine-associated CD4 TCRs also spanned spike. Sampling that yielded the repertoires occurred only after the peak T cell response.

For this clone: As yet, its antigen is unknown. The same CDR3 is also encoded by other DNA sequences in this sample.

The repertoire was sequenced with immunoSEQ multiplex PCR; TCRdb's copy has only in-frame clones and lacks some. The top ten hold roughly 13% of the sample, which has over 100,000 clones, 88% seen once. The CDR3 sequence is 11 residues long. The germline V gene has CDR1 SEHNR and CDR2 FQNEAQ (reference sequence). Between the trimmed V and J ends, which lost 2 bases and 4 bases, there was a span of 2 bases. This TCR was sampled from an adult in good health. The chain couples TRBV7-9 to TRBJ1-1; D uncertain. This material consisted of peripheral blood, taken on day 0 of MenACWY control vaccination. This CDR3 reads CASSLITEAFF. CDR3 coding DNA: TGTGCCAGCAGCTTAATCACTGAAGCTTTCTTT.